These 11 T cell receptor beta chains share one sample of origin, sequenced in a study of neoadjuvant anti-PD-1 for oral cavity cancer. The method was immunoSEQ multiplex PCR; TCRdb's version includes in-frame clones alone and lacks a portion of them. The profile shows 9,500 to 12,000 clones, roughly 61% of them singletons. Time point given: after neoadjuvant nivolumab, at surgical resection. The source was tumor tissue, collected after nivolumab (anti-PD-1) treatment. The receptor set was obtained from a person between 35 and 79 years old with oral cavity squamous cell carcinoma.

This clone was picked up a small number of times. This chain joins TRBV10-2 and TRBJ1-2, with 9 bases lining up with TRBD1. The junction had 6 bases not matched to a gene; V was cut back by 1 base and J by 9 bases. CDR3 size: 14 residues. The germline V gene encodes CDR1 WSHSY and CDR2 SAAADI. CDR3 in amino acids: CASSEYRQGESYTF. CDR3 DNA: TGCGCCAGCAGTGAGTACAGACAGGGGGAGAGCTACACCTTC.

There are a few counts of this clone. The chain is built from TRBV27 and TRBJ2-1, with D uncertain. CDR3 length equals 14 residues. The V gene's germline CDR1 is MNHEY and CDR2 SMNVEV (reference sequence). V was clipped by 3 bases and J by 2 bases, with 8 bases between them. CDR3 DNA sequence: TGTGCCAGCAGTTTCAGTAGTCCCTACAATGAGCAGTTCTTC. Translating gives CASSFSSPYNEQFF.

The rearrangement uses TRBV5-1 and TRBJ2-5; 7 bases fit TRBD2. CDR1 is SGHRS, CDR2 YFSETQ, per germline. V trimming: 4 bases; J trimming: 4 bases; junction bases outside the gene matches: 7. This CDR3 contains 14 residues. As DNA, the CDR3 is TGCGCCAGCAGCGCGGGGGAGCTGGGAGAGACCCAGTACTTC. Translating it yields CASSAGELGETQYF.

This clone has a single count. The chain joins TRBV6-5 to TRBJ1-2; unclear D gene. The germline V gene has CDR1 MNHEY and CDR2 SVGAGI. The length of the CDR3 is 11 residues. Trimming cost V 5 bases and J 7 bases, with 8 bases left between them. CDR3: CASSEWGGYTF. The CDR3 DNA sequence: TGTGCCAGCAGTGAGTGGGGTGGCTACACCTTC.

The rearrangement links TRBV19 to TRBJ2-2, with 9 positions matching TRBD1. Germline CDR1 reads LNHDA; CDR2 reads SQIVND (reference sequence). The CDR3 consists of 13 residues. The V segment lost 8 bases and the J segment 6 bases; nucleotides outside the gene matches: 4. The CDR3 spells CASSGTGSGELFF. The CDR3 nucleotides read TGTGCCAGTTCCGGGACAGGGTCCGGGGAGCTGTTTTTT.

Here the CDR3 DNA reads TGTGCCAGCAGCTCCCAAGGGTCTCTGCGAGAGCAGTACTTC. This encodes CASSSQGSLREQYF. The chain uses TRBV7-6 and TRBJ2-7; no clear D gene. Deletions cut 4 bases from V and 7 bases from J, with 17 bases between. The CDR3 extends over 14 amino acids. The germline V gene encodes CDR1 SGHVS and CDR2 FNYEAQ.

This CDR3 reads CASSGTGGSYNEQFF. The CDR3 DNA reads as TGTGCCAGCTCCGGGACAGGGGGGTCCTACAATGAGCAGTTCTTC. This chain links TRBV18 with TRBJ2-1; TRBD1 agrees at 11 bases. Trimming at V came to 6 bases and at J to 1 base, leaving 2 bases not matched to a gene. This CDR3 region has 15 residues. Germline V gene data show CDR1 as KGHSH and CDR2 as LQKENI.

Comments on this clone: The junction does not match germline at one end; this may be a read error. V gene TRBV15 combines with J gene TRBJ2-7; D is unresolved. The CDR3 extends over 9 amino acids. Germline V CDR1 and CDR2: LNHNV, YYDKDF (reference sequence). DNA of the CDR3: TGTGCCACCAGCAGAGATAAAAACTTC. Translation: CATSRDKNF.

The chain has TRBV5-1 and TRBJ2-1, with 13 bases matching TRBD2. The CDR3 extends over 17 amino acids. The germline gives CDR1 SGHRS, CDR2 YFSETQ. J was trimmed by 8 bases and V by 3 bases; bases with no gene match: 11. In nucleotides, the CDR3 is TGCGCCAGCAGCTCCCAACCAACTAGCGGGGGGGGAGATGAGCAGTTCTTC. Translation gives CASSSQPTSGGGDEQFF.

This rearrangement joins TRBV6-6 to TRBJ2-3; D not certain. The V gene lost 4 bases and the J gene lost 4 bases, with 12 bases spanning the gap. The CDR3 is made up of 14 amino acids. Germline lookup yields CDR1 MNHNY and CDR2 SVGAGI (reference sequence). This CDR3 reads CASSSPQVADTQYF. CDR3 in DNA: TGTGCCAGCAGTTCGCCCCAAGTCGCAGATACGCAGTATTTT.

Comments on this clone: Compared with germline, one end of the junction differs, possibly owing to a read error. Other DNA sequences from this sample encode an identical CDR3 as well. The CDR3 is CASSLNVQAAGTEAFF. CDR3 nucleotide sequence: TGTGCCAGCAGCTTAAACGTGCAGGCGGCAGGAACTGAAGCCTTCTTT. The chain is built from TRBV7-3 and TRBJ1-1; D gene unclear. CDR1 SGHTA and CDR2 FQGTGA come from the germline V gene. CDR3 length: 16 residues. Based on the CDR3 plus reference TRBV7-3 and TRBJ1-1, the full variable domain is GAGVSQTPSNKVTEKGKYVELRCDPISGHTALYWYRQSLGQGPEFLIYFQGTGAADDSGLPNDRFFAVRPEGSVSTLKIQRTERGDSAVYLCASSLNVQAAGTEAFFGQGTRLTVV.